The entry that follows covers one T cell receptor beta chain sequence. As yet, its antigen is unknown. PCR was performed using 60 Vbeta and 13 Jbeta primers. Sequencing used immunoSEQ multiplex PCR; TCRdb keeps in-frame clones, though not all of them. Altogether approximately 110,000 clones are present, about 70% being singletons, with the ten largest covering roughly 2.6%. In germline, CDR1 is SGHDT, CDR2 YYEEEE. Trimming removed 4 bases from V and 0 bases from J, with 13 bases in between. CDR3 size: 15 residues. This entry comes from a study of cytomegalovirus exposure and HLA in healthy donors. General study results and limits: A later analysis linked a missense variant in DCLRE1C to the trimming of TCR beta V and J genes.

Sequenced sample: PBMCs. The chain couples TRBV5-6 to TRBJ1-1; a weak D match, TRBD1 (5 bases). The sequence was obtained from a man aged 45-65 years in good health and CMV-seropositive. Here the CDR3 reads CASSGIGGVNTEAFF. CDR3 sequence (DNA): TGTGCCAGCAGCGGCATCGGGGGGGTGAACACTGAAGCTTTCTTT.